This T cell receptor (beta chain) was observed in a study of cytomegalovirus exposure and HLA in healthy donors. About the study: Genotyping showed less than 85% of 300 to 450 donors falling in the Caucasian-associated ancestry cluster. Study-wide results and caveats: Later analysis revealed greater clonal expansion in HLA-associated TCR beta chains than in equally common others. A later analysis linked a missense DCLRE1C variant to TCR beta V- and J-gene trimming.

Use of 60 Vbeta and 13 Jbeta primers characterized the PCR. The data were produced by immunoSEQ multiplex PCR, yet TCRdb's version contains in-frame clones alone and is incomplete. The top ten hold more than 2.5% of the sample, which has some 90,000 clones, 65% to 85% seen once. A single count supports this clone. Its antigen remains unknown. The CDR3 totals 15 residues. V gave up 3 bases and J gave up 7 bases; unmatched junction bases: 11. Germline V gene lookup returns CDR1 KGHSH and CDR2 LQKENI. Sequenced input: PBMCs. The chain links TRBV18 to TRBJ1-1; 7 nucleotides line up with TRBD1. This receptor was identified in a female donor in good health and CMV-seropositive. The CDR3: CASSPVPGQTVEAFF. The CDR3 nucleotides read TGTGCCAGCTCACCTGTTCCGGGACAGACAGTTGAAGCTTTCTTT.